The clone carrying this T cell receptor (beta chain) has just a few counts. Antigen: not known. This sample was included in a study of response to subunit inactivated influenza vaccine. Germline V CDR1 and CDR2: MNHNS, SASEGT. Trimming cost V 7 bases and J 5 bases, with 21 bases left between them. The CDR3 totals 15 residues. MiXCR was run by TCRdb on the RT-PCR reads, yielding one entry per CDR3 protein. Among under 850,000 distinct CDR3 sequences listed, 15% to 20% were seen once. Study results and caveats: After each seasonal influenza vaccination, few new T cells are recruited, the authors suggested.

V gene TRBV6-1 combines with J gene TRBJ2-7; D is unclear. The clonotype originates from a man aged 50-60 years who received an inactivated influenza vaccine. The sequencing here drew on PBMCs from blood, taken 4 to 6 days after vaccination. The CDR3 bases are TGTGCCAGCACCCACGGAGCAGGTTCCTTGCACGAGCAGTACTTC. Translation gives CASTHGAGSLHEQYF.